One and the same sample provided the 10 T cell receptor beta chains below, sequenced in a study of CD8 T cells in Susac syndrome. Random hexamers were used to reverse transcribe 0.5 to 1 ug of RNA. TCRdb reprocessed the immunoSEQ multiplex PCR reads via MiXCR and lists one record per CDR3 protein. The sample includes about 150,000 distinct CDR3 sequences, 90% to 95% seen only once; the top ten take roughly 0.21%. Sequenced material: CD8+ T cells from PBMCs. The receptor source for this set is a human donor with multiple sclerosis.

The rearrangement joins TRBV30 to TRBJ2-2; the D call may be TRBD1 or TRBD2 (6 bases each). The germline V and J ends were trimmed by 5 bases and 5 bases, with 9 bases remaining between them. Germline CDR1 is GTSNPN and CDR2 is SVGIG (reference sequence). The CDR3 is made up of 12 amino acids. The DNA of the CDR3 is TGTGCCTGGGAGGGGGGTACCGGGGAGCTGTTTTTT. This codes for CAWEGGTGELFF.

This sequence joins TRBV28 and TRBJ2-1; D not certain. This CDR3 has 13 amino acids. V was shortened by 1 base and J by 4 bases, with 5 bases between the two germline ends. From germline, CDR1 is MDHEN and CDR2 SYDVKM. CDR3 bases: TGTGCCAGCAGTTTATTGAAATACAATGAGCAGTTCTTC. Protein: CASSLLKYNEQFF.

The J gene is TRBJ1-2, the V gene TRBV27, with D possibly TRBD1 on 5 matching bases. V was clipped by 5 bases and J by 6 bases, with 13 bases between them. CDR1 MNHEY and CDR2 SMNVEV come from the germline V gene (reference sequence). This CDR3 comprises 13 residues. The CDR3 DNA follows: TGTGCCAGCAGTGGGGCCCGGGAGGATGGCTACACCTTC. This sequence encodes CASSGAREDGYTF.

This clonotype has more than one count but fewer than ten. This sequence joins TRBV6-5 and TRBJ2-7; D not resolved. V was clipped by 0 bases and J by 0 bases, with 0 bases between them. Germline V CDR1 and CDR2: MNHEY, SVGAGI. This CDR3 spans 12 amino acids. The CDR3, as DNA: TGTGCCAGCAGTTACTCCTCCTACGAGCAGTACTTC. It encodes CASSYSSYEQYF.

The V and J genes are TRBV9 and TRBJ2-3; a possible D gene is TRBD2 (5 bases). V lost 4 bases to trimming and J lost 3 bases, with 15 bases between them. From germline, CDR1 is SGDLS and CDR2 YYNGEE. The CDR3 covers 15 residues. CDR3 DNA sequence: TGTGCCAGCAGCAAATGGAGTAGCGCTACAGATACGCAGTATTTT. Amino acids: CASSKWSSATDTQYF. The variable domain in full, with the rest retrieved from reference TRBV9 and TRBJ2-3, is DSGVTQTPKHLITATGQRVTLRCSPRSGDLSVYWYQQSLDQGLQFLIQYYNGEERAKGNILERFSAQQFPDLHSELNLSSLELGDSALYFCASSKWSSATDTQYFGPGTRLTVL.

The rearrangement joins TRBV9 to TRBJ2-3, with 9 bases fitting TRBD1. The CDR3 is 17 residues long. With V trimmed by 4 bases and J by 4 bases, 13 bases remained unmatched. The V gene's germline CDR1 is SGDLS and CDR2 YYNGEE. Here the CDR3 DNA reads TGTGCCAGCAGCTACCGGGACAGGGAAACTTCAGCAGATACGCAGTATTTT. Amino acid sequence: CASSYRDRETSADTQYF.

The rearrangement links TRBV13 to TRBJ2-5; TRBD2 matches at 7 bases. CDR1 and CDR2 from the germline V gene are PRHDT and FYEKMQ (reference sequence). This CDR3 contains 14 residues. V was clipped by 5 bases and J by 4 bases; unmatched bases: 7. The CDR3 nucleotides are TGTGCCAGCAGCGGACCTAGCGGAAGAGAGACCCAGTACTTC. This sequence encodes CASSGPSGRETQYF. Supplemented by reference TRBV13 and TRBJ2-5, the full variable domain reads AAGVIQSPRHLIKEKRETATLKCYPIPRHDTVYWYQQGPGQDPQFLISFYEKMQSDKGSIPDRFSAQQFSDYHSELNMSSLELGDSALYFCASSGPSGRETQYFGPGTRLLVL.

The V call is TRBV5-1, the J call TRBJ2-5; D possibly corresponds to TRBD2 (5 bases). Germline V gene data show CDR1 as SGHRS and CDR2 as YFSETQ. CDR3 length: 15 amino acids. Trimming removed 6 bases from V and 1 base from J, with 16 bases in between. The CDR3 nucleotides are TGCGCCAGCACGGAGGCGGGCAGGACCCAAGAGACCCAGTACTTC. Translation: CASTEAGRTQETQYF.

The V call is TRBV15, the J call TRBJ2-7, with 11 positions matching TRBD1. V shed 4 bases, J shed 2 bases, and the junction held 1 base outside the gene matches. CDR1 and CDR2 (germline): LNHNV, YYDKDF (reference sequence). The CDR3 length is 14 residues. CDR3 protein: CATSMGQGAYEQYF. CDR3 bases: TGTGCCACCAGCATGGGACAGGGGGCCTACGAGCAGTACTTC.

V usage is TRBV15 and J usage is TRBJ2-3; D is uncertain. The CDR3 sequence is 13 residues long. V gave up 1 base and J gave up 3 bases, with 5 bases separating them. CDR1 is LNHNV, CDR2 YYDKDF, per germline (reference sequence). The CDR3, as DNA: TGTGCCACCAGCAGAGGCAGGACAGATACGCAGTATTTT. Residues: CATSRGRTDTQYF.